This T cell receptor beta chain was identified during a study of post-analysis software for immune sequencing data. Study-level results: Four to six TRBV segments were significantly more frequent in patients than in controls. TRBV5-6, TRBV5-1 and TRBV20-1 were among these segments. Diversity measured as normalized Chao1 was significantly lower in multiple sclerosis patients than in controls. By F measure, samples from a shared preparation batch strongly co-clustered.

Tagging with unique molecular identifiers was a feature of the TCR beta cDNA libraries. One entry per CDR3 protein results from TCRdb running MiXCR on the PCR reads. Of roughly 160,000 distinct CDR3 sequences listed, 35% to 40% were seen once; the top ten hold under 30%. This clonotype has just a few counts. The antigen remains unidentified. Germline V lookup: CDR1 MNHEY, CDR2 SVGAGI. This CDR3 contains 16 residues. V was cut by 6 bases and J by 1 base, with 16 bases left in between. The chain employs TRBV6-5 and TRBJ2-1; a possible D gene is TRBD2 (5 bases). The receptor was derived from a girl aged 5-17 years with multiple sclerosis. This specimen consisted of blood, obtained after autologous hematopoietic stem cell transplantation. CDR3 sequence: CASSPGRAGSYNEQFF. The CDR3 DNA follows: TGTGCCAGCAGCCCGGGCCGGGCGGGTTCCTACAATGAGCAGTTCTTC.